These 27 T cell receptor beta chains were all obtained from the same sample, sequenced in a study of blood T cells in healthy people across ages. A second PCR, run for roughly 7 to 12 cycles, used a sample-barcoded 5' primer plus a J-beta primer mix. From the 5' RACE reads, TCRdb called clonotypes with MiXCR, one entry per CDR3 protein. The table shows hundreds of thousands of distinct CDR3 sequences, with approximately 25% occurring only once. This same sample was also part of a study on T cells of mothers and their children.

The sample comprised blood. The receptors derive from a boy younger than 18 in good health.

The V and J genes are TRBV9 and TRBJ2-5; D possibly matches TRBD1 or TRBD2 (6 bases each). This CDR3 is 13 amino acids long. The V gene's germline CDR1 is SGDLS and CDR2 YYNGEE. V dropped 2 bases and J dropped 5 bases, with 10 bases sitting between them. CDR3 nucleotide sequence: TGTGCCAGCAGCGTTGGGGGGCTGGAGACCCAGTACTTC. Its protein product is CASSVGGLETQYF.

The chain combines TRBV28 with TRBJ2-5, with D possibly TRBD2 on 6 matching bases. The DNA end is a closer match to TRBJ2-1, so the J assignment may be wrong. CDR1 is MDHEN, CDR2 SYDVKM, per germline. The CDR3 is made up of 16 amino acids. The CDR3 DNA reads as TGTGCCAGCAGTCTACTCACTAGAACGGAGGGCAATGAGCAGTTCTTC. This gives the protein CASSLLTRTEGNEQFF.

The gene calls are TRBV28 and TRBJ1-6; TRBD1 might be the D (6 bases). V gave up 3 bases and J gave up 13 bases, with 13 bases separating them. This CDR3 region has 13 residues. Germline loops: CDR1 MDHEN, CDR2 SYDVKM. Written as DNA, the CDR3 is TGTGCCAGCAGTTTCGGGACCGACAGGCCCCTCCACTTT. Translated, it gives CASSFGTDRPLHF.

The CDR3 is CASRPTRAPYEQYF. The CDR3 nucleotides are TGTGCCAGCAGACCCACTAGGGCCCCCTACGAGCAGTACTTC. The chain recombines TRBV28 with TRBJ2-1, with D possibly TRBD2 on 5 matching bases. The DNA end is a closer match to TRBJ2-7, so the J assignment may be wrong. The CDR3 runs to 14 residues. Germline V gives CDR1 MDHEN, CDR2 SYDVKM.

The V gene is TRBV29-1, the J gene TRBJ2-1, with D hard to call. Germline V gene lookup returns CDR1 SQVTM and CDR2 ANQGSEA. The CDR3 sequence is 12 residues long. Trimming removed 6 bases at V and 5 bases at J, with 11 bases between. CDR3 DNA: TGCAGCGTCGCCCCCTCTGACAATGAGCAGTTCTTC. Its protein is CSVAPSDNEQFF.

The gene calls are TRBV20-1 and TRBJ2-5; 10 bases fit TRBD2. The V gene end was trimmed by 5 bases and the J gene end by 5 bases; junction bases not matched to a gene: 11. The CDR3 is 15 residues long. Germline V lookup: CDR1 DFQATT, CDR2 SNEGSKA (reference sequence). The CDR3 is CSAPAMTSGWETQYF. The CDR3 nucleotides are TGCAGTGCTCCCGCTATGACTAGCGGGTGGGAGACCCAGTACTTC.

The chain links TRBV7-9 to TRBJ1-1; tentatively, D is TRBD1 (5 bases). The CDR3 spans 10 residues. In germline, CDR1 is SEHNR, CDR2 FQNEAQ (reference sequence). V was cut by 11 bases and J by 4 bases, with 8 bases left in between. CDR3 amino acids: CAVGGTEAFF. The CDR3 coding sequence is TGTGCCGTCGGGGGCACTGAAGCTTTCTTT.

This clonotype was seen at least ten times. The rearrangement uses TRBV7-9 and TRBJ2-5; weak D call: TRBD2 (5 bases). Trimming removed 5 bases from V and 4 bases from J, with 11 bases in between. The germline V gene has CDR1 SEHNR and CDR2 FQNEAQ (reference sequence). CDR3 length: 13 amino acids. The CDR3 DNA sequence: TGTGCCAGCAGCCCCTGGGCGGGAGAGACCCAGTACTTC. Its translation is CASSPWAGETQYF.

CDR3 loop: CASSLGLAGGPRSVNEQFF. The CDR3 coding sequence is TGCGCCAGCAGCTTGGGACTAGCGGGAGGGCCAAGGTCCGTAAATGAGCAGTTCTTC. The chain is built from TRBV5-1 and TRBJ2-1, with 14 bases lining up with TRBD2. Germline assignment: CDR1 SGHRS and CDR2 YFSETQ. Trimming removed 0 bases from V and 7 bases from J; junction bases left unmatched: 12. This CDR3 contains 19 residues.

The V and J genes are TRBV7-3 and TRBJ2-1, with a possible D match to TRBD2 (5 bases). This CDR3 is built from 15 residues. CDR1 is SGHTA and CDR2 is FQGTGA in the germline V gene. V was pared by 4 bases and J by 8 bases, with 18 bases between. CDR3 sequence (DNA): TGTGCCAGCAGCTCCGGACTGGATTTTGCTGATGAGCAGTTCTTC. This codes for CASSSGLDFADEQFF.

This clonotype came up a few times. CDR3 sequence reads: CASSQGGRGYEQYF. The CDR3, as DNA: TGCGCCAGCAGCCAAGGCGGCAGGGGATACGAGCAGTACTTC. J is TRBJ2-7 and V is TRBV4-1; D possibly corresponds to TRBD1 (6 bases). The CDR3 totals 14 residues. V gave up 1 base and J gave up 4 bases, with 11 bases separating them. CDR1 and CDR2 (germline): MGHRA, YSYEKL.

This clonotype was seen only once. V gene TRBV29-1 combines with J gene TRBJ2-3; TRBD1 aligns across 8 bases. V dropped 7 bases and J dropped 1; count of bases not matched to a gene: 4. CDR3 length equals 13 residues. Germline V gene data show CDR1 as SQVTM and CDR2 as ANQGSEA. The CDR3: CSATGAGTDTQYF. For the CDR3, the DNA is TGCAGCGCGACAGGGGCTGGCACAGATACGCAGTATTTT.

The table lists this clonotype with a few counts. The gene calls are TRBV7-2 and TRBJ2-7, with D possibly being TRBD2 (5 bases). The CDR3 spans 14 residues. Per the germline V gene, CDR1 is SGHTA and CDR2 is FQGNSA. V lost 3 bases, J lost 1 base, and 10 bases lay in between. The CDR3 coding sequence is TGTGCCAGCAGCTTCCGGGAAGGGTCCTACGAGCAGTACTTC. This translates into CASSFREGSYEQYF.

The CDR3 coding sequence is TGTGCCAGCAGTTGGGACAGGGCTGGAAACACCATATATTTT. Translating it yields CASSWDRAGNTIYF. The chain joins TRBV12-3 or TRBV12-4 to TRBJ1-3; 9 bases are shared with TRBD1. CDR3 size: 14 residues. After removal of 4 bases from V and 2 bases from J, the junction contained 0 bases not matched to a gene.

This clonotype was counted ten times or more. This chain uses TRBV14 with TRBJ2-1; TRBD2 might be the D (5 bases). The germline CDR1 and CDR2 sequences are SGHDN and FVKESK. The ends were cut back, 4 bases at V and 9 bases at J, with 22 bases in the middle. The CDR3 has 16 amino acids. The CDR3 sequence: CASSPVPGLAYVEQFF. CDR3 nucleotide sequence: TGTGCCAGCAGCCCTGTACCCGGACTTGCCTATGTTGAGCAGTTCTTC.

The chain couples TRBV5-1 to TRBJ2-7; TRBD1 aligns across 9 bases. The CDR3 runs to 15 residues. The germline gives CDR1 SGHRS, CDR2 YFSETQ. V was pared by 4 bases and J by 8 bases, with 13 bases of the junction left unmatched. This CDR3 reads CASSQTGTGLYKQYF. The CDR3 nucleotides read TGCGCCAGCAGCCAAACGGGGACAGGGCTGTACAAGCAGTACTTC.

This clonotype was recorded a few times. The chain employs TRBV4-3 and TRBJ2-6; D gene uncertain. The V end lost 3 bases, the J end lost 0 bases, and 21 bases lay between the germline ends. The germline CDR1 and CDR2 sequences are LGHNA and YSLEER. The CDR3 has 20 residues. The CDR3 DNA reads as TGCGCCAGCAGCCAGCCTAACGGGCCTCCCTTCACCTCTGGGGCCAACGTCCTGACTTTC. This gives the protein CASSQPNGPPFTSGANVLTF.

The CDR3 DNA reads TGTGCCAGCAGCCCCAGGACTAGCGGGAGTCTGGAGCAGTACTTC. Its translation is CASSPRTSGSLEQYF. The chain is built from TRBV7-6 and TRBJ2-7, with 13 bases fitting TRBD2. This CDR3 region has 15 residues. With V trimmed by 5 bases and J by 7 bases, 8 bases remained unmatched. Germline assignment: CDR1 SGHVS and CDR2 FNYEAQ.

This clonotype showed up just a few times. V is TRBV7-2 and J is TRBJ2-5, with D unclear. Germline CDR1 is SGHTA and CDR2 is FQGNSA. This CDR3 is 15 amino acids long. V was cut by 1 base and J by 5 bases, with 14 bases left in between. In nucleotides, the CDR3 is TGTGCCAGCAGCTTAGAGGGCTTCCTTGGGGAGACCCAGTACTTC. Amino acid sequence: CASSLEGFLGETQYF. The full variable domain, completed using reference TRBV7-2 and TRBJ2-5, is GAGVSQSPSNKVTEKGKDVELRCDPISGHTALYWYRQSLGQGLEFLIYFQGNSAPDKSGLPSDRFSAERTGGSVSTLTIQRTQQEDSAVYLCASSLEGFLGETQYFGPGTRLLVL.

In its sample, this clonotype was seen a few times. The V gene is TRBV12-3 or TRBV12-4, the J gene TRBJ1-1; 9 bases are a match to TRBD1. With 4 bases clipped from V and 8 bases from J, the junction kept 5 bases outside the gene matches. This CDR3 has 13 residues. CDR3 sequence: CASSSGQGGEAFF. DNA of the CDR3: TGTGCCAGCAGTTCGGGACAGGGTGGGGAAGCTTTCTTT.

This chain connects TRBV12-3 or TRBV12-4 to TRBJ1-4; tentative D call: TRBD1 (6 bases). V was shortened by 5 bases and J by 10 bases, with 17 bases between the two germline ends. The CDR3 length is 14 residues. CDR3 sequence (DNA): TGTGCCAGCAGTAAACAGGGCCCTCGGACAAAACTGTTTTTT. Translation: CASSKQGPRTKLFF.

This clonotype has just a few counts. J is TRBJ2-5 and V is TRBV29-1; 8 nucleotides line up with TRBD1. The CDR3 has 17 amino acids. CDR1 and CDR2 (germline): SQVTM, ANQGSEA. J lost 4 bases, V lost 4 bases, and 17 bases had no gene match. CDR3 DNA: TGCAGCGTTGTGGAGGGACTTGGCAGGGGGCGACGAGAGACCCAGTACTTC. Amino acids: CSVVEGLGRGRRETQYF.

This CDR3 reads CASSARGQGNQPQHF. Here the CDR3 DNA reads TGTGCCAGCAGCGCGCGCGGTCAAGGCAATCAGCCCCAGCATTTT. The V call is TRBV4-2, the J call TRBJ1-5; the D is unclear. V was pared by 5 bases and J by 2 bases, with 13 bases between. The CDR3 sequence is 15 residues long. Germline V gene sequence: CDR1 LGHNA, CDR2 YNFKEQ.

The rearrangement joins TRBV21-1 to TRBJ2-4; the listed D gene, TRBD2, was not tested against the DNA. TRBV21-1 is annotated as a pseudogene. The CDR3 loop spans 21 amino acids. CDR3 in DNA: TGTGCCAGCAGTATCCCCCCCATGTTACTTGGGGACTCGCCCAATGAAGGCATTCAGTACTTC. It yields the protein CASSIPPMLLGDSPNEGIQYF.

This clonotype was observed a handful of times. The chain combines TRBV29-1 with TRBJ2-1, with 7 bases identical to TRBD1. Germline lookup yields CDR1 SQVTM and CDR2 ANQGSEA. The CDR3 loop spans 11 amino acids. Germline trimming cut 7 bases from V and 10 bases from J; bases unmatched to any gene: 7. The CDR3 is CSASPGQEQFF. The CDR3 nucleotides read TGCAGCGCCTCCCCGGGACAGGAGCAGTTCTTC.

This chain uses TRBV29-1 with TRBJ2-3; unclear D gene. Germline V CDR1 and CDR2: SQVTM, ANQGSEA. The V end lost 4 bases, the J end lost 2 bases, and 13 bases lay between the germline ends. The CDR3 loop spans 14 amino acids. The CDR3 region is CSVVLLLLTDTQYF. Here the CDR3 DNA reads TGCAGCGTTGTCCTTTTGCTCCTCACAGATACGCAGTATTTT.

A few counts support this clonotype. The V call is TRBV27, the J call TRBJ2-5, with 9 bases aligning to TRBD1. The J call is doubtful: the DNA matches TRBJ2-7 better. The CDR3 is 15 amino acids. The V gene's germline CDR1 is MNHEY and CDR2 SMNVEV (reference sequence). CDR3 DNA: TGTGCCAGCAGTCAAGGGACAGGGTCGGGCTACGAGCAGTACTTC. Residues: CASSQGTGSGYEQYF.